This TCR beta chain was sequenced during a study of tumor-infiltrating lymphocytes in primary liver carcinoma. Across the study: These patients were men and women whose ages were 30 to 69 years. Sequenced samples came back with roughly 3.5 to 8 million productive TCRbeta reads, and the counts looked alike across tissue types.

Germline V CDR1 and CDR2: MNHEY, SVGEGT. With 10 bases removed from V and 1 base from J, the gap between germline ends came to 22 bases. There are 16 residues in the CDR3. A remark on this clonotype: Its cognate antigen is unknown.

Synthesis of TCR beta cDNA was carried out from about 500 ng total RNA with a constant-region primer. TCR beta libraries came from three nested multiplex PCR rounds using slightly modified ARM-PCR. TRBV1-TRBV30 forward and Cbeta reverse primers drove the first two roughly 10-cycle rounds. From the multiplex PCR reads, TCRdb called clonotypes with MiXCR, one entry per CDR3 protein. The sample has approximately 330,000 distinct CDR3 sequences, 65% seen once. Germline DNA was also extracted, and blood RNA derived from unsorted whole blood. General study results and limits: Whereas tumor region pairs overlapped more, tumor-adjacent and tumor-blood pairs overlapped less. Because of bulk unsorted sampling, CD4+ and CD8+ repertoires were not subjected to comparison.

Sequencing was carried out using peripheral blood. The TCR was taken from a man aged 35 to 55 with primary liver carcinoma and hepatitis B virus infection. The V call is TRBV6-2 or TRBV6-3, the J call TRBJ1-1, with a possible D match to TRBD1 (6 bases). CDR3 nucleotide sequence: TGTGCCAACAGAGACAATTTACAGGGACAGAACACTGAAGCTTTCTTT. Residues: CANRDNLQGQNTEAFF.